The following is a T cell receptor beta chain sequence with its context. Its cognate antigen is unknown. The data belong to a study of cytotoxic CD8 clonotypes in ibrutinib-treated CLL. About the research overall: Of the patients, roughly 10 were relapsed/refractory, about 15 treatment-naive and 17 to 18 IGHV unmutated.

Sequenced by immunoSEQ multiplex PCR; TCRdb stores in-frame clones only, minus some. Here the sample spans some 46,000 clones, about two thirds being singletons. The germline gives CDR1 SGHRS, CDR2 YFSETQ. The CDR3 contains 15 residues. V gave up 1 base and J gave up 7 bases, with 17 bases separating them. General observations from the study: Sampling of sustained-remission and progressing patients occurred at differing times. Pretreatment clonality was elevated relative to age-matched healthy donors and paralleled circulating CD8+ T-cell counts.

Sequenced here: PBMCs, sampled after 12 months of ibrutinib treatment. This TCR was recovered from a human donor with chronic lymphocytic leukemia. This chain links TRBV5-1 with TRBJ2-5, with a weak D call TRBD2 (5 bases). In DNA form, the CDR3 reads TGCGCCAGCAGCTTGTTCCGGGGAGACGGTGGGACCCAGTACTTC. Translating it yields CASSLFRGDGGTQYF.